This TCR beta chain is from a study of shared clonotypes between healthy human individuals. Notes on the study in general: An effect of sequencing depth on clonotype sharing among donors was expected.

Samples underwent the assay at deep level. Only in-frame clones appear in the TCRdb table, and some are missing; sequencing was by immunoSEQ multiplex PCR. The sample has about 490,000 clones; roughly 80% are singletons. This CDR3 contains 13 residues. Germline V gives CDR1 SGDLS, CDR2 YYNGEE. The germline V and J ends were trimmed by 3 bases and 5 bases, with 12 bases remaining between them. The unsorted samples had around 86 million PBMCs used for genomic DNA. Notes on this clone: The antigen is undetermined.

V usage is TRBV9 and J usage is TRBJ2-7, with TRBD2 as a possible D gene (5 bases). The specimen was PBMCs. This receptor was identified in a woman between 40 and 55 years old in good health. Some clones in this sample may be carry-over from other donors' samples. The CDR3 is CASSDPRGDEQYF. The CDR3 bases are TGTGCCAGCAGCGACCCTCGGGGAGACGAGCAGTACTTC.